Following are 6 T cell receptor beta chains from one sample sequenced in a study of blood T cell repertoires in COVID-19. Produced via immunoSEQ multiplex PCR; TCRdb's table is partial and in-frame only. The sample has approximately 260,000 clones, around 84% seen once. Sequenced sample: PBMCs or T cells enriched from blood (not recorded which). The receptor source for this set is a man aged 30-40 years with acute COVID-19.

This clone has a handful of counts. The rearrangement links TRBV5-1 to TRBJ2-7; TRBD1 matches 8 bases. Germline V lookup: CDR1 SGHRS, CDR2 YFSETQ. The CDR3 consists of 14 residues. Germline trimming cut 2 bases from V and 0 bases from J; bases unmatched to any gene: 1. CDR3: CASSFGTGSYEQYV. The CDR3, as DNA: TGCGCCAGCAGCTTCGGGACAGGCTCCTACGAGCAGTACGTC.

The rearrangement uses TRBV6-5 and TRBJ1-2; 7 positions match TRBD1. J lost 4 bases, V lost 4 bases, and 6 bases had no gene match. The CDR3 length is 14 residues. Germline V gene sequence: CDR1 MNHEY, CDR2 SVGAGI. Written as DNA, the CDR3 is TGTGCCAGCAGTTCCGGACAGGAGTCCTATGGCTACACCTTC. Residues: CASSSGQESYGYTF.

The chain links TRBV9 to TRBJ2-1, with D unresolved. Trimming removed 2 bases at V and 4 bases at J, with 7 bases between. The CDR3 runs to 13 residues. CDR1 and CDR2 from the germline V gene are SGDLS and YYNGEE. CDR3: CASSVARYNEQFF. Here the CDR3 DNA reads TGTGCCAGCAGCGTGGCGAGGTACAATGAGCAGTTCTTC.

This chain connects TRBV19 to TRBJ1-2; 8 bases are shared with TRBD1. The CDR3 runs to 14 residues. The ends lost 4 bases at V and 5 bases at J; junction bases unmatched: 6. CDR1 and CDR2 (germline): LNHDA, SQIVND (reference sequence). The CDR3 protein is CASSKTGDLYGYTF. CDR3 sequence (DNA): TGTGCCAGTAGTAAGACAGGGGACCTATATGGCTACACCTTC. Based on the CDR3 plus reference TRBV19 and TRBJ1-2, the full variable domain is DGGITQSPKYLFRKEGQNVTLSCEQNLNHDAMYWYRQDPGQGLRLIYYSQIVNDFQKGDIAEGYSVSREKKESFPLTVTSAQKNPTAFYLCASSKTGDLYGYTFGSGTRLTVV.

The J gene is TRBJ2-7, the V gene TRBV4-1; 10 bases align to TRBD2. This CDR3 region has 18 residues. Germline trimming cut 4 bases from V and 3 bases from J; bases unmatched to any gene: 15. Germline assignment: CDR1 MGHRA and CDR2 YSYEKL. CDR3 region: CASSLRHGTSATYYEQYV. The CDR3 DNA reads TGCGCCAGCAGCCTAAGGCACGGGACTAGCGCAACTTACTACGAGCAGTACGTC.

Notes on this clone: Different DNA sequences within this sample yield the same CDR3. The rearrangement uses TRBV6-4 and TRBJ2-6; 7 bases are a match to TRBD2. This CDR3 contains 16 residues. The J segment lost 4 bases and the V segment lost 0 bases, leaving 3 bases of the junction unmatched. From germline, CDR1 is MRHNA and CDR2 SNTAGT. DNA of the CDR3: TGTGCCAGCAGTGACTCGGGGGGGTCAGGGGCCAACGTCCTGACTTTC. Translated, it gives CASSDSGGSGANVLTF.